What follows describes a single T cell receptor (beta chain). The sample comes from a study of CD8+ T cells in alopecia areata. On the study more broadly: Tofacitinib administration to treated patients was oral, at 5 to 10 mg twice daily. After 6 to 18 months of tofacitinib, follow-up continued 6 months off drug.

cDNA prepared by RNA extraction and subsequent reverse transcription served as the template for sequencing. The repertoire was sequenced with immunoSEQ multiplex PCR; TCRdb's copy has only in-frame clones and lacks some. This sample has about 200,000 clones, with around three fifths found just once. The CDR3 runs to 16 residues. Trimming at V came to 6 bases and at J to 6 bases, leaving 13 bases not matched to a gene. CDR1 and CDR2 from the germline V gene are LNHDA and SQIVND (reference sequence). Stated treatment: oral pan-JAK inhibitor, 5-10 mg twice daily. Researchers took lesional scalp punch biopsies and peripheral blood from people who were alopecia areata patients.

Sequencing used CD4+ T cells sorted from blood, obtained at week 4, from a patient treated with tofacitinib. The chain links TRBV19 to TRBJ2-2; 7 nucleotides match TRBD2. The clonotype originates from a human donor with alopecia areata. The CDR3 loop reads CASSEAGYAIAGELFF. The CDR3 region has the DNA TGTGCCAGTAGCGAAGCGGGGTACGCGATTGCCGGGGAGCTGTTTTTT. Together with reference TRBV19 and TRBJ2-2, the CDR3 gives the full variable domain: DGGITQSPKYLFRKEGQNVTLSCEQNLNHDAMYWYRQDPGQGLRLIYYSQIVNDFQKGDIAEGYSVSREKKESFPLTVTSAQKNPTAFYLCASSEAGYAIAGELFFGEGSRLTVL.